This TCR beta chain was sequenced in a study of OX40 agonist ivuxolimab in advanced cancers. Study-wide points: Expanded clones belonging to CD8+ T cells outnumbered, on average, those of CD4+.

Sequencing used immunoSEQ multiplex PCR; TCRdb keeps in-frame clones, though not all of them. The table lists just under 65,000 clones, about four fifths of them singletons, with about 9.1% in the top ten. Concerning this clone: Its antigen is unknown.

Samples were taken at baseline and on day 1 of cycles 4 and 7. Trimming shortened V by 0 bases and J by 2 bases, and 9 bases separated the two germline ends. The CDR3 has 14 residues. CDR1 SGHRS and CDR2 YFSETQ come from the germline V gene. V gene TRBV5-1 combines with J gene TRBJ2-7; D is perhaps TRBD1 (6 bases). The material sequenced was CD4+ or CD8+ T cells sorted from blood, taken in a trial of the OX40 agonist ivuxolimab. The TCR originated in an adult with an advanced solid tumor such as melanoma, head and neck, liver or kidney cancer. CDR3 in DNA: TGCGCCAGCAGCTTGGGTGGACAGCCCTACGAGCAGTACTTC. This sequence encodes CASSLGGQPYEQYF.